This TCR beta chain derives from a study of T cell responses to AZD1222 COVID-19 vaccine. Study outcomes and limitations: Repertoires were obtained only post-peak T cell response. Nearly half of spike-specific TCRs reportedly target unmutated variant regions.

For this clone: Its antigen is currently unknown.

V lost 2 bases and J lost 5, with 9 bases in between. Germline V gives CDR1 SNHLY, CDR2 FYNNEI. The CDR3 has 13 amino acids. Using immunoSEQ multiplex PCR, the repertoire was profiled, and TCRdb retains in-frame clones only, with some absent. The sample contains 200,000 to 250,000 clones, 90% to 95% of which appear only once. The sequence derives from an adult who received the MenACWY meningococcal vaccine as a control. Material: peripheral blood, obtained 28 days after the second dose of the MenACWY control vaccine. This chain joins TRBV2 and TRBJ1-1; the D is unclear. The CDR3 loop reads CASSEMGRTEAFF. The CDR3 DNA reads as TGTGCCAGCAGTGAAATGGGGAGGACTGAAGCTTTCTTT.